These 25 T cell receptor beta chains were all obtained from the same sample, sequenced in a study of blood T cell repertoires in COVID-19. Some clones are missing from TCRdb's copy, which holds only in-frame ones; the method was immunoSEQ multiplex PCR. The profile covers under 200,000 clones, with around 90% appearing a single time and approximately 0.5% taken by the ten largest. Material: peripheral blood. The receptors stem from a man in his fifties or sixties with COVID-19, enrolled during active disease.

The chain recombines TRBV9 with TRBJ1-3; D may be TRBD1 (6 bases). Trimming took off 0 bases at V and 0 bases at J, with 13 bases between the two ends. This CDR3 comprises 17 residues. Germline loops: CDR1 SGDLS, CDR2 YYNGEE. Written as DNA, the CDR3 is TGTGCCAGCAGCGTAGCTTGGGACACCAGCTCTGGAAACACCATATATTTT. Protein product: CASSVAWDTSSGNTIYF.

This clone was detected only once. The CDR3 loop reads CASSLLAPEDEQFF. The CDR3 DNA is TGTGCCAGCAGTCTACTAGCGCCCGAGGATGAGCAGTTCTTC. The chain employs TRBV6-5 and TRBJ2-1; 7 nucleotides match TRBD2. This CDR3 is 14 amino acids long. Trimming took 5 bases from V and 8 from J; bases not matched to a gene: 9. Germline loops: CDR1 MNHEY, CDR2 SVGAGI.

J is TRBJ2-2 and V is TRBV4-2; 12 bases map to TRBD2. CDR1 and CDR2 (germline): LGHNA, YNFKEQ. V shed 4 bases and J 1 base; nucleotides not matched to a gene: 10. The CDR3 extends over 19 amino acids. As DNA, the CDR3 is TGTGCCAGCAGCCTTAGACCCGGGACTAGCGGGCAGAACACCGGGGAGCTGTTTTTT. This codes for CASSLRPGTSGQNTGELFF.

The V and J genes are TRBV5-6 and TRBJ1-2; tentative D call: TRBD1 (5 bases). V was trimmed by 6 bases and J by 2 bases, leaving 14 bases between them. Germline-derived CDR1 and CDR2 are SGHDT and YYEEEE. The CDR3 totals 14 residues. DNA of the CDR3: TGTGCCAGCAACACCCCAGGGCGCAACTATGGCTACACCTTC. Protein product: CASNTPGRNYGYTF.

This sequence joins TRBV7-3 and TRBJ2-1, with D possibly being TRBD2 (5 bases). V was trimmed by 2 bases and J by 9 bases, leaving 26 bases between them. There are 18 residues in the CDR3. The germline V gene has CDR1 SGHTA and CDR2 FQGTGA. CDR3 nucleotide sequence: TGTGCCAGCAGCTTATACTCGGTGGGAGCCTCAGGCAGAGGTGAGCAGTTCTTC. This encodes CASSLYSVGASGRGEQFF.

The gene calls are TRBV7-9 and TRBJ1-2, with D perhaps TRBD1 (6 bases). CDR1 is SEHNR and CDR2 is FQNEAQ in the germline V gene (reference sequence). The CDR3 covers 16 residues. Trimming stripped 0 bases from V and 4 bases from J, with 15 bases between. CDR3 sequence (DNA): TGTGCCAGCAGCTTAGCGGGGGACATCAAACTCTATGGCTACACCTTC. This translates into CASSLAGDIKLYGYTF.

The V call is TRBV2, the J call TRBJ1-5, with TRBD1 identical over 7 bases. CDR3 length equals 13 residues. Losses at the gene ends were 4 bases for V and 7 bases for J; bases not matched to a gene: 4. Germline CDR1 SNHLY, CDR2 FYNNEI. CDR3 nucleotides: TGTGCCAGCAGTGGACAGGGAAAGCAGCCCCAGCATTTT. This encodes CASSGQGKQPQHF.

The chain is built from TRBV6-6 and TRBJ1-1; TRBD1 agrees at 7 bases. Germline CDR1 MNHNY, CDR2 SVGAGI (reference sequence). This CDR3 spans 15 amino acids. J was trimmed by 5 bases and V by 6 bases; bases with no gene match: 12. CDR3 sequence: CASRAEQGLRTEAFF. The CDR3 nucleotides read TGTGCCAGCAGGGCTGAACAGGGGCTAAGAACTGAAGCTTTCTTT.

The gene calls are TRBV3-1 (or the pseudogene TRBV3-2) and TRBJ2-7; 7 bases fit TRBD2. The ends lost 8 bases at V and 2 bases at J; junction bases unmatched: 9. This CDR3 spans 14 amino acids. CDR1 and CDR2 from the germline V gene are LGHDT and YNNKEL (reference sequence). CDR3 sequence: CASGTLASPYEQYF. CDR3 coding DNA: TGTGCCAGCGGAACACTAGCGTCACCCTACGAGCAGTACTTC.

The count of this clone is one. The genes are TRBV29-1 and TRBJ1-2; D unclear. The CDR3 has 14 amino acids. V was trimmed by 1 base and J by 4 bases, leaving 13 bases between them. CDR1 and CDR2 from the germline V gene are SQVTM and ANQGSEA. CDR3 sequence (DNA): TGCAGCGTTGAAGGTCGGGGAAGAGGCTATGGCTACACCTTC. This translates into CSVEGRGRGYGYTF.

The chain joins TRBV24-1 to TRBJ2-3; 11 bases are a match to TRBD1. There are 17 residues in the CDR3. Trimming took 3 bases from V and 4 from J; bases not matched to a gene: 8. Germline V lookup: CDR1 KGHDR, CDR2 SFDVKD. In DNA, the CDR3 is TGTGCCACCAGTGATCGTAGGGGGACAGGGGGAGCAGATACGCAGTATTTT. Translated: CATSDRRGTGGADTQYF.

The chain combines TRBV6-4 with TRBJ1-1, with a weak D call TRBD1 (5 bases). The ends were cut back, 10 bases at V and 2 bases at J, with 14 bases in the middle. Germline CDR1 is MRHNA and CDR2 is SNTAGT. The CDR3 contains 13 residues. The CDR3 sequence: CAKFNGTNTEAFF. As DNA, the CDR3 is TGTGCCAAGTTTAACGGGACTAACACTGAAGCTTTCTTT.

This chain's CDR3 is CAISRGGDTGNQPQHF. CDR3 bases: TGTGCCATCAGTCGGGGGGGAGATACCGGCAATCAGCCCCAGCATTTT. This rearrangement joins TRBV10-3 to TRBJ1-5; possible D gene TRBD1, 5 bases. The length of the CDR3 is 16 residues. V lost 5 bases and J 2 bases, leaving 16 bases between the germline ends. CDR1 is ENHRY, CDR2 SYGVKD, per germline.

In its sample, this clone was seen a few times. The V gene is TRBV12-5, the J gene TRBJ1-6; D is possibly TRBD1 (6 bases). The CDR3 loop spans 15 amino acids. CDR1 LGHNT and CDR2 FRNRAP come from the germline V gene. The V and J ends lost 3 bases and 7 bases respectively, with 13 bases between them. The CDR3 bases are TGTGCTAGTGGTTTACCGGACAGTCGCAATTCACCCCTCCACTTT. It codes for CASGLPDSRNSPLHF.

The chain carries TRBV28 and TRBJ1-2; D uncertain. V lost 4 bases to trimming and J lost 3 bases, with 12 bases between them. This CDR3 spans 14 amino acids. CDR1 MDHEN and CDR2 SYDVKM come from the germline V gene. The CDR3 here is CASSSGGSDYGYTF. CDR3 DNA sequence: TGTGCCAGCAGTTCTGGAGGCAGTGACTATGGCTACACCTTC.

A single count supports this clone. Other DNA variants within this sample encode the same CDR3. The chain combines TRBV27 with TRBJ2-5; the D gene is possibly TRBD1 (6 bases). Germline V gene lookup returns CDR1 MNHEY and CDR2 SMNVEV (reference sequence). V was clipped by 7 bases and J by 13 bases, with 22 bases between them. The length of the CDR3 is 13 residues. The DNA of the CDR3 is TGTGCCAGCACCCCCTCCCCAGGGGTGCTCCCGTACTTC. Its translation is CASTPSPGVLPYF.

This chain joins TRBV6-2 or TRBV6-3 and TRBJ1-2, with TRBD1 as a possible D gene (5 bases). The germline V and J ends were trimmed by 5 bases and 7 bases, with 8 bases remaining between them. Germline V gene data show CDR1 as MNHEY and CDR2 as SVGEGT. CDR3 length: 11 residues. Here the CDR3 reads CASSQGGGYTF. In nucleotides, the CDR3 is TGTGCCAGCAGTCAGGGAGGTGGCTACACCTTC.

The chain recombines TRBV7-2 with TRBJ1-6; D is undetermined. The V end was cut by 6 bases, the J end by 3 bases, with 9 bases between. Germline V gene sequence: CDR1 SGHTA, CDR2 FQGNSA. This CDR3 region has 14 residues. The CDR3 bases are TGTGCCAGCAGGTCCGGGGTCTATAATTCACCCCTCCACTTT. Translating gives CASRSGVYNSPLHF.

This clone was observed a few times. The gene calls are TRBV3-1 (or the pseudogene TRBV3-2) and TRBJ2-7; D perhaps matches TRBD1 (5 bases). The CDR3 contains 14 residues. Per germline, CDR1 LGHDT and CDR2 YNNKEL (reference sequence). The V gene lost 0 bases and the J gene lost 6 bases, with 12 bases spanning the gap. Here the CDR3 reads CASSQEAGFSEQYF. In DNA, the CDR3 is TGTGCCAGCAGCCAAGAGGCAGGGTTCAGCGAGCAGTACTTC.

This chain links TRBV7-3 with TRBJ1-6; possible D gene TRBD1, 5 bases. The CDR3 spans 15 residues. V was cut by 5 bases and J by 4 bases, with 12 bases left in between. Germline CDR1 and CDR2: SGHTA and FQGTGA. The CDR3 spells CASSPGDSYNSPLHF. Written as DNA, the CDR3 is TGTGCCAGCAGCCCGGGTGACAGTTATAATTCACCCCTCCACTTT.

This clone was seen a few times. This chain uses TRBV9 with TRBJ1-3; 7 bases are a match to TRBD1. The CDR3 is made up of 15 amino acids. Losses at the gene ends were 4 bases for V and 3 bases for J; bases not matched to a gene: 7. Germline CDR1 is SGDLS and CDR2 is YYNGEE. DNA of the CDR3: TGTGCCAGCAGCCCGACAGGGCTAGGTGGAAACACCATATATTTT. It translates to CASSPTGLGGNTIYF.

The rearrangement uses TRBV5-1 and TRBJ1-1; TRBD1 might be the D (5 bases). CDR3 length equals 14 residues. Trimming pared 7 bases from V and 3 bases from J, leaving 16 bases between. Germline-derived CDR1 and CDR2 are SGHRS and YFSETQ. The CDR3 DNA reads TGCGCCAGCGGGTCCGGGGGATTTGACACTGAAGCTTTCTTT. Translated: CASGSGGFDTEAFF.

The gene calls are TRBV7-2 and TRBJ2-5, with TRBD2 as a possible D gene (6 bases). CDR1 and CDR2 from the germline V gene are SGHTA and FQGNSA. Trimming removed 1 base from V and 1 base from J, with 13 bases in between. CDR3 length: 16 amino acids. CDR3 sequence reads: CASSLVRGTTQETQYF. DNA of the CDR3: TGTGCCAGCAGCTTAGTACGCGGGACCACCCAAGAGACCCAGTACTTC.

The rearrangement uses TRBV27 and TRBJ2-1; a possible D gene is TRBD1 (6 bases). This CDR3 is built from 15 residues. In germline, CDR1 is MNHEY, CDR2 SMNVEV (reference sequence). V dropped 2 bases and J dropped 6 bases, with 14 bases sitting between them. This CDR3 reads CASSLTAPTGNEQFF. The CDR3, as DNA: TGTGCCAGCAGTTTAACGGCCCCGACAGGCAATGAGCAGTTCTTC.

This chain connects TRBV25-1 to TRBJ1-1, with no clear D. The germline CDR1 and CDR2 sequences are MGHDK and SYGVNS. The V and J ends lost 0 bases and 7 bases respectively, with 3 bases between them. The length of the CDR3 is 11 residues. Written as DNA, the CDR3 is TGTGCCAGCAGTGAATATAATGAAGCTTTCTTT. This sequence encodes CASSEYNEAFF.